This TCR beta chain was recorded in a study of T cell changes during pregnancy in multiple sclerosis. TCRdb's copy holds only in-frame clones and misses some; the assay was immunoSEQ multiplex PCR. The sample shows approximately 89,000 clones, 94% of them seen only once. CDR1 and CDR2 (germline): SGHAT, FQNNGV. The CDR3 has 16 residues. Trimming at V came to 0 bases and at J to 2 bases, leaving 5 bases not matched to a gene. The specimen comprised peripheral blood, sampled in the third trimester of pregnancy. The clonotype comes from a female donor with multiple sclerosis, enrolled in a pregnancy study. This chain connects TRBV11-2 to TRBJ2-7, with TRBD2 matching over 9 bases. The CDR3 spells CASSLEIAGATYEQYF. The CDR3 DNA reads as TGTGCCAGCAGCTTAGAAATAGCGGGAGCGACCTACGAGCAGTACTTC.